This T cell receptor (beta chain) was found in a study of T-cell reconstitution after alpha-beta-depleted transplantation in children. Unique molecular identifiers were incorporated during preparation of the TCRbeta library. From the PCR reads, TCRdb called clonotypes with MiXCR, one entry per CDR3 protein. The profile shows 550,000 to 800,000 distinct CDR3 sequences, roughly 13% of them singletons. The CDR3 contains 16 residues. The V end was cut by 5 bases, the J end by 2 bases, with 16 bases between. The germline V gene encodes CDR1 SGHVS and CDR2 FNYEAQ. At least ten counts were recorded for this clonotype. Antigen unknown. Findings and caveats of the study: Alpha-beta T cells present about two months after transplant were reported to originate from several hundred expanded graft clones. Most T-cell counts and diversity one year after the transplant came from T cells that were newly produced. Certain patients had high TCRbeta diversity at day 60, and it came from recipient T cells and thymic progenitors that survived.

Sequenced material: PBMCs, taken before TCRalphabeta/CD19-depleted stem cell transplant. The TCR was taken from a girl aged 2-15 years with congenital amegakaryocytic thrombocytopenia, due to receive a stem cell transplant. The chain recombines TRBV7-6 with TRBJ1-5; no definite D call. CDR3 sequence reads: CASSPLLPGGNQPQHF. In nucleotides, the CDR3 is TGTGCCAGCAGCCCCCTGCTTCCCGGAGGCAATCAGCCCCAGCATTTT.